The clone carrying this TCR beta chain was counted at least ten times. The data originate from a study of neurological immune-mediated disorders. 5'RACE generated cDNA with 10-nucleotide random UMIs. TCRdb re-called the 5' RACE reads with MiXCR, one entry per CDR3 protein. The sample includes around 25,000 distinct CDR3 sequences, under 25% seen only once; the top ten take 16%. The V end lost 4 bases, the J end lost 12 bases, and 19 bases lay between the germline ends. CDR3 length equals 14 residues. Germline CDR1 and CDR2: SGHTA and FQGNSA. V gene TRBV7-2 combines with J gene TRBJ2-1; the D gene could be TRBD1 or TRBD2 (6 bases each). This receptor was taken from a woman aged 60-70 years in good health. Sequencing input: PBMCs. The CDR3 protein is CASSSGSGALGQFF. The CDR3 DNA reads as TGTGCCAGCAGCTCAGGGTCGGGGGCCCTGGGGCAGTTCTTC.